This T cell receptor beta chain was identified in a study of shared clonotypes between healthy human individuals. About the study: Per-donor plates numbered three CD4 naive, three CD4 memory, two CD8 naive and one CD8 memory.

Per the germline V gene, CDR1 is SNHLY and CDR2 is FYNNEI. The CDR3 length is 13 residues. Trimming shortened V by 1 base and J by 4 bases, and 7 bases separated the two germline ends. Whole-study findings and limits: Non-shared clonotypes were found to have lower generation probabilities than the clonotypes that were shared by all four of the sorted-subset donors.

This clone was picked up one time. Its antigen is currently unknown. CD45RO-negative cells were positively selected for CCR7, leaving out terminally differentiated effector memory CD45RA+ cells. Genomic DNA (from each subset) was split evenly across several immunoSEQ plates. Data came from immunoSEQ multiplex PCR; TCRdb stores just in-frame clones and leaves some out. The sample carries nearly 2 million clones, roughly 94% recorded once. The sample comprised naive CD8+ T cells sorted from blood. J is TRBJ1-1 and V is TRBV2; D call uncertain. This clonotype was obtained from a man in his late teens or twenties in good health. CDR3 region: CASSEGPRTEAFF. The CDR3 nucleotides are TGTGCCAGCAGTGAAGGCCCCCGCACTGAAGCTTTCTTT.